A single sample gave rise to the 29 T cell receptor beta chains below, sequenced in a study of cytomegalovirus exposure and HLA in healthy donors. PCR amplification relied on 60 Vbeta primers (plus 13 Jbeta primers). Profiling relied on immunoSEQ multiplex PCR, and the TCRdb table lists in-frame clones only, not all of them. The data hold 150,000 or so clones, with about 76% observed a single time. Sequencing was carried out using PBMCs. The receptor set was obtained from a man aged 30-40 years in good health and CMV-seropositive.

The rearrangement joins TRBV9 to TRBJ2-3, with D tentatively TRBD1 (5 bases). Germline lookup yields CDR1 SGDLS and CDR2 YYNGEE. The CDR3 runs to 13 residues. Trimming shortened V by 3 bases and J by 6 bases, and 11 bases separated the two germline ends. CDR3 region: CASSEDISDTQYF. The DNA for the CDR3 is TGTGCCAGCAGCGAGGACATTAGCGATACGCAGTATTTT.

In regard to this clone: The sample carries other DNA sequences with the same CDR3. The chain is built from TRBV7-3 and TRBJ1-2; D perhaps matches TRBD1 (5 bases). Between the trimmed V and J ends, which lost 2 bases and 2 bases, there was a span of 9 bases. CDR3 length equals 14 residues. Germline CDR1 reads SGHTA; CDR2 reads FQGTGA. This CDR3 is CASSLGSGNYGYTF. The CDR3 DNA is TGTGCCAGCAGCTTAGGATCAGGGAACTATGGCTACACCTTC.

The V call is TRBV7-2, the J call TRBJ2-5; D is perhaps TRBD1 (8 bases). The CDR3 has 14 residues. Trimming shortened V by 6 bases and J by 10 bases, and 21 bases separated the two germline ends. Germline assignment: CDR1 SGHTA and CDR2 FQGNSA. The CDR3 reads CASRSHRGGMGQYF. CDR3 nucleotide sequence: TGTGCCAGCAGATCACACAGGGGGGGAATGGGCCAGTACTTC.

The J gene is TRBJ2-6, the V gene TRBV7-3; 7 bases map to TRBD1. V was clipped by 5 bases and J by 4 bases; unmatched bases: 11. The germline V gene has CDR1 SGHTA and CDR2 FQGTGA. CDR3 length: 17 residues. CDR3: CASSAKRQGAGANVLTF. In nucleotides, the CDR3 is TGTGCCAGCAGCGCCAAGCGACAGGGTGCGGGGGCCAACGTCCTGACTTTC.

J is TRBJ1-1 and V is TRBV19; TRBD1 is a possible D gene (6 bases). CDR3 length equals 16 residues. V gave up 5 bases and J gave up 6 bases, with 22 bases separating them. The germline V gene has CDR1 LNHDA and CDR2 SQIVND (reference sequence). For the CDR3, the DNA is TGTGCCAGTAGTCCTCGGGGGGCTGTTGTGAAGGCTGAAGCTTTCTTT. This sequence encodes CASSPRGAVVKAEAFF.

The gene calls are TRBV27 and TRBJ2-1; TRBD1 might be the D (6 bases). Looked up from germline, CDR1 is MNHEY and CDR2 is SMNVEV (reference sequence). The CDR3 extends over 16 amino acids. V gave up 6 bases and J gave up 2 bases, with 17 bases separating them. The CDR3 loop reads CASSNPDSLPYNEQFF. The CDR3 DNA follows: TGTGCCAGCAGCAACCCGGACAGTCTACCCTACAATGAGCAGTTCTTC.

This chain uses TRBV9 with TRBJ2-2; 15 bases align to TRBD2. The length of the CDR3 is 18 residues. Germline CDR1 is SGDLS and CDR2 is YYNGEE. With 3 bases clipped from V and 4 bases from J, the junction kept 7 bases outside the gene matches. The CDR3 is CASSAGTSGGILTGELFF. The CDR3 DNA reads as TGTGCCAGCAGCGCCGGGACTAGCGGGGGGATCCTCACCGGGGAGCTGTTTTTT.

The chain couples TRBV30 to TRBJ2-3; a possible D gene is TRBD2 (5 bases). CDR1 and CDR2 from the germline V gene are GTSNPN and SVGIG (reference sequence). CDR3 size: 14 residues. The germline V and J ends were trimmed by 4 bases and 0 bases, with 11 bases remaining between them. CDR3 region: CAWMVGGSTDTQYF. The CDR3 region has the DNA TGTGCCTGGATGGTTGGCGGGAGCACAGATACGCAGTATTTT.

Worth noting for this clone: Other DNA sequences in the same sample also yield this CDR3. The chain has TRBV30 and TRBJ2-2; TRBD2 aligns across 16 bases. Trimming cost V 3 bases and J 5 bases; bases outside gene matches: 12. Germline CDR1 and CDR2: GTSNPN and SVGIG (reference sequence). The CDR3 length is 19 residues. CDR3 region: CAWRGTSGGVRGGTGELFF. CDR3 nucleotides: TGTGCCTGGAGGGGGACTAGCGGGGGGGTCCGCGGGGGGACCGGGGAGCTGTTTTTT.

The rearrangement joins TRBV7-6 to TRBJ2-6; maybe TRBD1 (6 bases). Trimming removed 5 bases from V and 2 bases from J, with 19 bases in between. This CDR3 has 18 amino acids. Germline CDR1 reads SGHVS; CDR2 reads FNYEAQ. CDR3 protein: CASSPNWEQGPGANVLTF. CDR3 sequence (DNA): TGTGCCAGCAGCCCTAACTGGGAACAGGGCCCTGGGGCCAACGTCCTGACTTTC.

The chain's CDR3 is CAWSYSYGYTF. In DNA, the CDR3 is TGTGCCTGGAGTTACAGCTATGGCTACACCTTC. J is TRBJ1-2 and V is TRBV30; the D is unclear. Germline CDR1 GTSNPN, CDR2 SVGIG (reference sequence). The CDR3 contains 11 residues. The V gene lost 2 bases and the J gene lost 4 bases, with 5 bases spanning the gap.

The gene calls are TRBV5-6 and TRBJ1-5; tentatively, D is TRBD1 (6 bases). CDR3 length: 16 residues. V lost 2 bases, J lost 2 bases, and 14 bases lay in between. The V gene's germline CDR1 is SGHDT and CDR2 YYEEEE. The CDR3 region is CASSFQGYLGNQPQHF. The DNA of the CDR3 is TGTGCCAGCAGCTTTCAGGGGTACCTGGGCAATCAGCCCCAGCATTTT.

This rearrangement joins TRBV5-1 to TRBJ2-1; a weak D match, TRBD2 (5 bases). The CDR3 spans 14 residues. Trimming shortened V by 3 bases and J by 4 bases, and 11 bases separated the two germline ends. Per germline, CDR1 SGHRS and CDR2 YFSETQ. This chain's CDR3 is CASSSMTNYNEQFF. The CDR3, as DNA: TGCGCCAGCAGCTCCATGACTAATTACAATGAGCAGTTCTTC.

The rearrangement uses TRBV10-3 and TRBJ2-5, with 8 positions matching TRBD2. Germline V gene data show CDR1 as ENHRY and CDR2 as SYGVKD. CDR3 size: 15 residues. Germline trimming cut 10 bases from V and 1 base from J; bases unmatched to any gene: 11. The CDR3 DNA follows: TGTGCCACCGGCCCCGGGCGGGGGGTCCAAGAGACCCAGTACTTC. Protein: CATGPGRGVQETQYF.

The chain uses TRBV28 and TRBJ2-4, with 9 bases matching TRBD1. Looked up from germline, CDR1 is MDHEN and CDR2 is SYDVKM. With V trimmed by 6 bases and J by 2 bases, 5 bases remained unmatched. The CDR3 spans 15 residues. CDR3 region: CASSPTGGTKNIQYF. CDR3 nucleotide sequence: TGTGCCAGCAGCCCGACAGGGGGGACCAAAAACATTCAGTACTTC. Looking up the rest from reference TRBV28 and TRBJ2-4 gives the full variable domain: DVKVTQSSRYLVKRTGEKVFLECVQDMDHENMFWYRQDPGLGLRLIYFSYDVKMKEKGDIPEGYSVSREKKERFSLILESASTNQTSMYLCASSPTGGTKNIQYFGAGTRLSVL.

The V call is TRBV28, the J call TRBJ2-7; D perhaps matches TRBD2 (6 bases). CDR1 is MDHEN and CDR2 is SYDVKM in the germline V gene. Trimming cost V 5 bases and J 2 bases, with 10 bases left between them. This CDR3 comprises 13 residues. In DNA, the CDR3 is TGTGCCAGCAGTGGCGGGAATCCCTACGAGCAGTACTTC. This sequence encodes CASSGGNPYEQYF.

The rearrangement joins TRBV6-6 to TRBJ2-2; TRBD1 aligns across 7 bases. The CDR3 totals 15 residues. Trimming at V came to 1 base and at J to 4 bases, leaving 3 bases not matched to a gene. Per the germline V gene, CDR1 is MNHNY and CDR2 is SVGAGI (reference sequence). CDR3 bases: TGTGCCAGCAGTTACTACAGGGGAAGCACCGGGGAGCTGTTTTTT. It encodes CASSYYRGSTGELFF.

The chain has TRBV11-2 and TRBJ1-6; unclear D gene. Germline V CDR1 and CDR2: SGHAT, FQNNGV. Trimming removed 3 bases at V and 7 bases at J, with 7 bases between. CDR3 length: 13 residues. The CDR3 loop reads CASSLGQNSPLHF. CDR3 bases: TGTGCCAGCAGCTTGGGCCAGAATTCACCCCTCCACTTT.

V is TRBV6-5 and J is TRBJ1-6; 7 nucleotides line up with TRBD1. V lost 2 bases to trimming and J lost 5 bases; unmatched junction nucleotides: 3. The V gene's germline CDR1 is MNHEY and CDR2 SVGAGI. The CDR3 has 15 residues. The CDR3 loop reads CASSYETGNNSPLHF. The DNA of the CDR3 is TGTGCCAGCAGTTACGAGACAGGGAATAATTCACCCCTCCACTTT.

This rearrangement joins TRBV13 to TRBJ1-2; 10 bases are a match to TRBD1. V shed 4 bases and J 7 bases; nucleotides not matched to a gene: 21. Germline lookup yields CDR1 PRHDT and CDR2 FYEKMQ (reference sequence). CDR3 length equals 19 residues. The CDR3 DNA follows: TGTGCCAGCAGCTCGTTTCCGGGACAGGGGACTCTCCTTGGGGGTGGCTACACCTTC. Translating it yields CASSSFPGQGTLLGGGYTF. Drawing the rest from reference TRBV13 and TRBJ1-2, the complete variable domain is AAGVIQSPRHLIKEKRETATLKCYPIPRHDTVYWYQQGPGQDPQFLISFYEKMQSDKGSIPDRFSAQQFSDYHSELNMSSLELGDSALYFCASSSFPGQGTLLGGGYTFGSGTRLTVV.

This clone has a single count. The chain has TRBV9 and TRBJ2-5; 12 positions match TRBD2. Germline loops: CDR1 SGDLS, CDR2 YYNGEE. The J segment lost 2 bases and the V segment lost 3 bases, leaving 5 bases of the junction unmatched. CDR3 length: 16 residues. The CDR3 region has the DNA TGTGCCAGCAGCGCAACACTAGCGGGGGGTCAAGAGACCCAGTACTTC. It specifies CASSATLAGGQETQYF. Together with reference TRBV9 and TRBJ2-5, the CDR3 gives the full variable domain: DSGVTQTPKHLITATGQRVTLRCSPRSGDLSVYWYQQSLDQGLQFLIQYYNGEERAKGNILERFSAQQFPDLHSELNLSSLELGDSALYFCASSATLAGGQETQYFGPGTRLLVL.

The CDR3 DNA reads TGTGCCAGCACCGGGGTAGGGACAATCAACTATGGCTACACCTTC. Translating gives CASTGVGTINYGYTF. The chain employs TRBV28 and TRBJ1-2; perhaps TRBD1 as D (6 bases). The CDR3 spans 15 residues. Germline CDR1 and CDR2: MDHEN and SYDVKM. Trimming took 7 bases from V and 2 from J, leaving 17 bases between them.

This rearrangement joins TRBV18 to TRBJ1-1; TRBD1 might be the D (5 bases). The CDR3 extends over 15 amino acids. With 3 bases removed from V and 0 bases from J, the gap between germline ends came to 11 bases. Per the germline V gene, CDR1 is KGHSH and CDR2 is LQKENI. This CDR3 is CASSPGRQMNTEAFF. DNA of the CDR3: TGTGCCAGCTCACCCGGGAGACAGATGAACACTGAAGCTTTCTTT.

The count of this clone is one. The chain employs TRBV29-1 and TRBJ2-7; D unresolved. The ends were cut back, 5 bases at V and 7 bases at J, with 12 bases in the middle. Germline CDR1 is SQVTM and CDR2 is ANQGSEA. The CDR3 is 11 amino acids. The chain's CDR3 is CSVLGLREQYF. In nucleotides, the CDR3 is TGCAGCGTTCTTGGTCTGAGAGAGCAGTACTTC.

This chain links TRBV1 with TRBJ2-7; TRBD2 is the table's D call and was not checked against the DNA. TRBV1 is a pseudogene. There are 15 residues in the CDR3. In nucleotides, the CDR3 is TGCGCTACTCGGAGGAGCGGGCTTCCCCCCGACGAGCAGTACTTC. The encoded protein is CATRRSGLPPDEQYF.

The chain's CDR3 is CASSRGTGLYTEAFF. The CDR3 DNA reads as TGTGCCAGCTCACGCGGGACAGGGTTGTACACTGAAGCTTTCTTT. V and J are TRBV18 and TRBJ1-1; 9 nucleotides align to TRBD1. V lost 4 bases to trimming and J lost 3 bases; unmatched junction nucleotides: 6. There are 15 residues in the CDR3. CDR1 KGHSH and CDR2 LQKENI come from the germline V gene.

The rearrangement uses TRBV5-5 and TRBJ1-1; D unresolved. The CDR3 totals 14 residues. V lost 2 bases to trimming and J lost 9 bases, with 17 bases between them. From germline, CDR1 is SGHKS and CDR2 YYEKEE (reference sequence). The CDR3 DNA follows: TGTGCCAGCAGCTTATATTCAGGAACACGTAAAGCTTTCTTT. This translates into CASSLYSGTRKAFF.

The J gene is TRBJ1-3, the V gene TRBV7-6; D gene ambiguous. The CDR3 has 13 amino acids. CDR1 is SGHVS, CDR2 FNYEAQ, per germline. V was shortened by 5 bases and J by 7 bases, with 12 bases between the two germline ends. Here the CDR3 DNA reads TGTGCCAGCAGCCAGACCCCAGGCAACACCATATATTTT. This codes for CASSQTPGNTIYF.

This chain joins TRBV28 and TRBJ2-7; 7 nucleotides agree with TRBD2. V lost 2 bases to trimming and J lost 3 bases; unmatched junction nucleotides: 4. CDR3 length equals 14 residues. Germline assignment: CDR1 MDHEN and CDR2 SYDVKM. The chain's CDR3 is CASSLEGLNYEQYF. CDR3 nucleotide sequence: TGTGCCAGCAGTTTAGAGGGACTAAACTACGAGCAGTACTTC.